This record looks at one T cell receptor beta chain sequence and its context. Trimming left V 1 base short and J 1 base short, with 8 bases between. Germline-derived CDR1 and CDR2 are GTSNPN and SVGIG (reference sequence). This CDR3 has 14 residues. These data belong to a study of technical replicates of blood from a few donors. Using immunoSEQ multiplex PCR, the repertoire was profiled, and TCRdb retains in-frame clones only, with some absent. The sample yields tens of thousands of clones, around 92% seen once. The chain combines TRBV30 with TRBJ2-4, with D possibly TRBD2 on 5 matching bases. Sequencing input: T cells isolated from PBMCs. This TCR was sampled from a human donor in good health. Some clones in this sample may be carry-over from other donors' samples. The CDR3 is CAWSGREAKNIQYF. CDR3 nucleotides: TGTGCCTGGAGTGGAAGGGAGGCCAAAAACATTCAGTACTTC. Looking up the rest from reference TRBV30 and TRBJ2-4 gives the full variable domain: SQTIHQWPATLVQPVGSPLSLECTVEGTSNPNLYWYRQAAGRGLQLLFYSVGIGQISSEVPQNLSASRPQDRQFILSSKKLLLSDSGFYLCAWSGREAKNIQYFGAGTRLSVL.